Below, one T cell receptor (beta chain) is given with its context. The antigen is not known. This specimen comes from a study of shared clonotypes between healthy human individuals. Overall study: There were three CD4 naive, three CD4 memory, two CD8 naive and one CD8 memory plates per donor.

Study-level points and caveats: Naive CD4 clonotypes were shared across a few donors at roughly 5.3%.

The J segment lost 2 bases and the V segment lost 4 bases, leaving 2 bases of the junction unmatched. The CDR3 loop spans 14 amino acids. Germline loops: CDR1 SQVTM, CDR2 ANQGSEA. TCRdb keeps only in-frame clones here, not all; method: immunoSEQ multiplex PCR. The table shows about 1.5 million clones, with approximately 98% occurring only once. Donation came from healthy HIV-negative adults that had no recent acute infections or vaccinations. This receptor was taken from a man under 40 in good health. Material: naive CD4+ T cells sorted from blood. Specified subset: CD45RA+ positively selected. The V and J genes are TRBV29-1 and TRBJ1-5, with 10 nucleotides matching TRBD1. The CDR3 spells CSVGTGGGNQPQHF. In nucleotides, the CDR3 is TGCAGCGTTGGGACAGGGGGAGGCAATCAGCCCCAGCATTTT.